This is a list of T cell receptor beta chains from one sample in a study of blood T cell repertoires in COVID-19. Clones were read by immunoSEQ multiplex PCR, and TCRdb kept only the in-frame ones, dropping some. The table records 30,000 to 45,000 clones, nearly 90% of them present only once. Material for sequencing was peripheral blood. The receptors originated from a man aged 70-80 years with active COVID-19. Both conserved end residues are part of each CDR3. The D gene is left open where the match is weak.

TRBJ2-7,TRBV7-3,TRBD2,CASSFTSGGSYEQYF
TRBJ1-1,TRBV6-5,TRBD1,CASTQTGGYTEAFF
TRBJ2-7,TRBV2,.,CASRSPTEYEQYF
TRBJ2-7,TRBV7-6,.,CASSSYTRSSYEQYF
TRBJ2-1,TRBV11-1,.,CASSLGRRGYNEQFF
TRBJ2-2,TRBV6-2/TRBV6-3,.,CASSYSTLGELFF
TRBJ2-6,TRBV19,.,CASSWGAAGANVLTF
TRBJ2-3,TRBV5-8,TRBD2,CASISWGGITDTQYF
TRBJ2-7,TRBV7-8,TRBD2,CASSRLVAGAYEQYF
TRBJ2-2,TRBV19,TRBD1,CAAGQGPNTGELFF
TRBJ1-6,TRBV6-5,.,CASTSGFYNSPLHF
TRBJ1-2,TRBV27,TRBD1,CASREGAGRANYGYTF
TRBJ2-3,TRBV29-1,.,CSANSNTDTQYF
TRBJ1-4,TRBV15,.,CATSSQKRSREKLFF
TRBJ2-1,TRBV9,.,CASSVAGHTNTYNEQFF
TRBJ1-2,TRBV18,TRBD1,CASSPGTGANYGYTF
TRBJ1-6,TRBV27,TRBD1,CASSRQGISNSPLHF
TRBJ1-2,TRBV25-1,TRBD1,CASSNRGSVGYTF
TRBJ1-4,TRBV30,.,CAVGRVGEKLFF
TRBJ1-3,TRBV18,TRBD1,CASSPRDRATGNTIYF
TRBJ1-6,TRBV19,.,CASTATGSYNSPLHF
TRBJ2-3,TRBV19,.,CASSKVWGDDTQYF
TRBJ2-3,TRBV7-6,TRBD2,CASSPSGGTDTQYF
TRBJ2-7,TRBV4-3,TRBD1,CASSQDLVGVGQGIYEQYF
TRBJ1-1,TRBV27,TRBD1,CATRNLGTGGPEAFF
TRBJ1-4,TRBV28,.,CASSWSGSANEKLFF
TRBJ1-3,TRBV7-2,.,CASSLTPGISGNTIYF
TRBJ1-3,TRBV19,.,CASSMGRGNGNTIYF
TRBJ2-7,TRBV27,TRBD2,CASSLTAGGNYEQYF
TRBJ2-7,TRBV25-1,TRBD1,CASSVLTPGQGAYEQYF
TRBJ1-5,TRBV12-3/TRBV12-4,.,CASSPFSNQPQHF
TRBJ2-3,TRBV6-5,TRBD1,CASSSTGATDTQYF
TRBJ2-1,TRBV15,TRBD2,CATSRDLRASGRSYNEQFF
TRBJ2-7,TRBV6-2/TRBV6-3,.,CASSYEPRRAYEQYF
TRBJ2-3,TRBV6-2/TRBV6-3,TRBD2,CASSWTSGGPGSTDTQYF
TRBJ2-2,TRBV7-8,TRBD1,CASSHDRVIPLAGELFF
TRBJ1-2,TRBV13,.,CASSAQGLHRDYGYTF
TRBJ1-4,TRBV30,.,CAWNRRTYEKLFF
TRBJ1-6,TRBV18,TRBD1,CASSPDRKNSPLHF
TRBJ2-1,TRBV18,.,CASSPPGSAHEQFF
TRBJ1-2,TRBV5-4,.,CASSLTNSYGYTF
TRBJ1-1,TRBV18,TRBD1,CASSPTGVTEAFF
TRBJ2-1,TRBV7-8,TRBD2,CASSRGLAGGLVQYEQFF
TRBJ1-6,TRBV3-1/TRBV3-2,.,CASSSRAGHSPLHF
TRBJ1-4,TRBV7-2,TRBD1,CASSLMDRGALFF
TRBJ1-2,TRBV28,.,CASSLTGSYGYTF
TRBJ2-2,TRBV19,.,CASSQSSGAGELFF
TRBJ1-1,TRBV5-1,.,CASRPRRENTEAFF
TRBJ2-5,TRBV6-2/TRBV6-3,.,CASSYPFEGRDTQYF
TRBJ1-5,TRBV21-1,.,CASIPGQPVSNQPQHF
TRBJ1-3,TRBV11-2,.,CASSYSGNTIYF
TRBJ1-2,TRBV7-2,TRBD1,CASSFQIAGTGPGYTF
TRBJ2-5,TRBV5-1,TRBD1,CASSSGTGSETQYF
TRBJ2-7,TRBV6-5,TRBD2,CASKLLAGTYEQYF
TRBJ1-4,TRBV11-2,TRBD1,CASSPGDRGRNEKLFF